These 32 T cell receptor beta chains came from one sample sequenced in a study of cytomegalovirus exposure and HLA in healthy donors. PCR primers comprised 60 Vbeta and 13 Jbeta primers. Sequenced by immunoSEQ multiplex PCR; TCRdb stores in-frame clones only, minus some. The table includes some 240,000 clones, about nine tenths detected once. Sequencing was carried out using PBMCs. These receptors all stem from a girl aged 2-10 years in good health and CMV-seronegative.

V usage is TRBV11-2 and J usage is TRBJ2-7; D not resolved. The CDR3 is 13 residues long. Looked up from germline, CDR1 is SGHAT and CDR2 is FQNNGV. Trimming took off 3 bases at V and 1 base at J, with 7 bases between the two ends. The CDR3 region has the DNA TGTGCCAGCAGCTTCGCTAGGTCCTACGAGCAGTACTTC. It translates to CASSFARSYEQYF.

The rearrangement uses TRBV5-1 and TRBJ2-7; 9 bases match TRBD1. This CDR3 has 13 residues. CDR1 is SGHRS, CDR2 YFSETQ, per germline. Trimming at V came to 0 bases and at J to 9 bases, leaving 4 bases not matched to a gene. This CDR3 is CASSLEGDRAQYF. CDR3 DNA sequence: TGCGCCAGCAGCTTGGAGGGGGACAGGGCGCAGTACTTC.

This chain uses TRBV2 with TRBJ1-3; 9 bases fit TRBD1. The germline V gene encodes CDR1 SNHLY and CDR2 FYNNEI. This CDR3 has 18 amino acids. The J segment lost 3 bases and the V segment lost 7 bases, leaving 16 bases of the junction unmatched. The DNA of the CDR3 is TGTGCCAGCACCGAAGTGAGACTCGGACAGGGGAGTGGAAACACCATATATTTT. Translated: CASTEVRLGQGSGNTIYF.

This rearrangement joins TRBV5-1 to TRBJ2-1; 7 nucleotides match TRBD1. The V gene's germline CDR1 is SGHRS and CDR2 YFSETQ. This CDR3 is built from 16 residues. V shed 4 bases and J 0 bases; nucleotides not matched to a gene: 7. The CDR3 loop reads CASSVLGGSSYNEQFF. As DNA, the CDR3 is TGCGCCAGCAGCGTCCTAGGGGGCAGCTCCTACAATGAGCAGTTCTTC. The complete variable domain, with remaining parts taken from reference TRBV5-1 and TRBJ2-1, reads KAGVTQTPRYLIKTRGQQVTLSCSPISGHRSVSWYQQTPGQGLQFLFEYFSETQRNKGNFPGRFSGRQFSNSRSEMNVSTLELGDSALYLCASSVLGGSSYNEQFFGPGTRLTVL.

The J gene is TRBJ1-2, the V gene TRBV7-8; D remains unclear. This CDR3 has 14 amino acids. Germline CDR1 reads SGHVS; CDR2 reads FQNEAQ. V was trimmed by 2 bases and J by 3 bases, leaving 10 bases between them. For the CDR3, the DNA is TGTGCCAGCAGCTTAACGTATGGAGACTATGGCTACACCTTC. Translation: CASSLTYGDYGYTF.

This rearrangement joins TRBV25-1 to TRBJ1-1; 9 nucleotides line up with TRBD1. The length of the CDR3 is 15 residues. Germline-derived CDR1 and CDR2 are MGHDK and SYGVNS. Losses at the gene ends were 6 bases for V and 0 bases for J; bases not matched to a gene: 5. DNA of the CDR3: TGTGCCAGCAGCTTAGGGACAGGGTTGAACACTGAAGCTTTCTTT. This translates into CASSLGTGLNTEAFF.

The genes are TRBV13 and TRBJ1-4; D not certain. CDR3 length equals 13 residues. Germline values: CDR1 PRHDT, CDR2 FYEKMQ (reference sequence). V was shortened by 0 bases and J by 8 bases, with 7 bases between the two germline ends. The CDR3 nucleotides read TGTGCCAGCAGCTTAGGACTTTTCGAAAAACTGTTTTTT. Its translation: CASSLGLFEKLFF.

This clone appeared once. This rearrangement joins TRBV30 to TRBJ2-3; 9 nucleotides align to TRBD1. The CDR3 runs to 15 residues. Germline V gene sequence: CDR1 GTSNPN, CDR2 SVGIG (reference sequence). With 1 base clipped from V and 5 bases from J, the junction kept 7 bases outside the gene matches. CDR3 in amino acids: CAWSAGTGSKDTQYF. CDR3 DNA: TGTGCCTGGAGTGCGGGGACAGGGTCGAAAGATACGCAGTATTTT.

This clone was detected once. The chain carries TRBV7-2 and TRBJ1-1, with D tentatively TRBD1 (6 bases). This CDR3 is built from 16 residues. The germline gives CDR1 SGHTA, CDR2 FQGNSA. V was pared by 5 bases and J by 4 bases, with 20 bases between. CDR3 in amino acids: CASSPIPTGLGTEAFF. The CDR3 DNA reads as TGTGCCAGCAGCCCTATTCCGACAGGTCTAGGCACTGAAGCTTTCTTT.

This clone has only one observation. This sample includes further DNA sequences coding for the same CDR3. V usage is TRBV5-5 and J usage is TRBJ2-7; 9 bases line up with TRBD2. The germline V gene has CDR1 SGHKS and CDR2 YYEKEE (reference sequence). Germline trimming cut 7 bases from V and 4 bases from J; bases unmatched to any gene: 6. The CDR3 spans 13 residues. CDR3 region: CASSLAGVYEQYF. DNA for the CDR3: TGTGCCAGCTCCTTAGCGGGAGTGTACGAGCAGTACTTC.

This chain uses TRBV10-3 with TRBJ1-4, with TRBD1 matching 7 bases. V dropped 3 bases and J dropped 8; count of bases not matched to a gene: 12. Germline-derived CDR1 and CDR2 are ENHRY and SYGVKD. CDR3 size: 16 residues. This CDR3 reads CAISDPTTSGGEKLFF. In DNA form, the CDR3 reads TGTGCCATCAGTGACCCCACGACATCAGGGGGGGAAAAACTGTTTTTT.

The chain has TRBV15 and TRBJ2-7; 9 bases fit TRBD2. The CDR3 runs 18 residues. V gave up 0 bases and J gave up 5 bases; unmatched junction bases: 14. The germline gives CDR1 LNHNV, CDR2 YYDKDF (reference sequence). For the CDR3, the DNA is TGTGCCACCAGCAGAGAGGCTAGCGGGATATTGGGGTTCGACGAGCAGTACTTC. It encodes CATSREASGILGFDEQYF.

V gene TRBV7-9 combines with J gene TRBJ2-5; D might be TRBD2 (6 bases). The CDR3 contains 13 residues. The V and J ends lost 5 bases and 1 base respectively, with 8 bases between them. Germline V gene lookup returns CDR1 SEHNR and CDR2 FQNEAQ (reference sequence). The CDR3 sequence: CASSRGFQETQYF. The DNA for the CDR3 is TGTGCCAGCAGCCGGGGGTTCCAAGAGACCCAGTACTTC.

V usage is TRBV7-9 and J usage is TRBJ2-7; possibly TRBD1 for D (6 bases). The germline gives CDR1 SEHNR, CDR2 FQNEAQ (reference sequence). This CDR3 comprises 14 residues. Deletions cut 3 bases from V and 3 bases from J, with 12 bases between. The CDR3: CASSFFRDNYEQYF. The CDR3 DNA reads TGTGCCAGCAGCTTCTTCCGGGACAACTACGAGCAGTACTTC.

V gene TRBV18 combines with J gene TRBJ2-5, with TRBD2 matching over 11 bases. From germline, CDR1 is KGHSH and CDR2 LQKENI. The junction had 8 bases not matched to a gene; V was cut back by 6 bases and J by 5 bases. There are 15 residues in the CDR3. CDR3 sequence: CASSLPGLAAETQYF. The CDR3, as DNA: TGTGCCAGCTCCCTACCGGGACTAGCGGCGGAGACCCAGTACTTC.

This sequence joins TRBV5-1 and TRBJ2-3; the match to TRBD1 covers 11 bases. The V and J ends lost 0 bases and 9 bases, in that order; junction bases with no gene match: 12. The length of the CDR3 is 17 residues. The germline V gene encodes CDR1 SGHRS and CDR2 YFSETQ. The CDR3 loop is CASSLAAGQGGLGTQYF. In nucleotides, the CDR3 is TGCGCCAGCAGCTTGGCTGCGGGACAGGGGGGCCTAGGAACGCAGTATTTT.

This clone was seen once. V gene TRBV10-2 combines with J gene TRBJ2-7; 7 positions match TRBD1. The trim removed 6 bases at V and 3 bases at J, leaving 8 bases unmatched. The germline CDR1 and CDR2 sequences are WSHSY and SAAADI. The CDR3 covers 14 residues. The CDR3 loop reads CASSGRGLSYEQYF. The CDR3 DNA is TGCGCCAGCAGCGGCAGGGGGTTAAGCTACGAGCAGTACTTC.

CDR3 in DNA: TGTGCCAGCAGCTTGTGGGGCGCTAACACTGAAGCTTTCTTT. It translates to CASSLWGANTEAFF. The chain has TRBV7-2 and TRBJ1-1, with TRBD1 as a possible D gene (5 bases). CDR3 length equals 14 residues. V dropped 3 bases and J dropped 2 bases, with 10 bases sitting between them. The germline CDR1 and CDR2 sequences are SGHTA and FQGNSA.

The rearrangement links TRBV7-9 to TRBJ2-2, with a tentative D call TRBD1 (6 bases). The CDR3 is 16 residues long. Germline assignment: CDR1 SEHNR and CDR2 FQNEAQ (reference sequence). V was clipped by 1 base and J by 6 bases, with 15 bases between them. The CDR3 loop is CASSLVPGERPGELFF. As DNA, the CDR3 is TGTGCCAGCAGCTTAGTTCCAGGGGAGAGGCCCGGGGAGCTGTTTTTT.

The rearrangement joins TRBV2 to TRBJ1-1, with a weak D call TRBD1 (6 bases). This CDR3 region has 14 residues. Germline CDR1 is SNHLY and CDR2 is FYNNEI. Trimming shortened V by 5 bases and J by 3 bases, and 13 bases separated the two germline ends. DNA of the CDR3: TGTGCCAGCAGTTCTCGGACAGCCTACACTGAAGCTTTCTTT. Protein: CASSSRTAYTEAFF.

The chain is built from TRBV7-8 and TRBJ2-7; 9 bases map to TRBD1. Germline V CDR1 and CDR2: SGHVS, FQNEAQ. Unmatched junction bases numbered 8, after V lost 2 bases and J lost 9 bases. This CDR3 region has 14 residues. CDR3 in amino acids: CASSLPGQGQVQYF. The CDR3 region has the DNA TGTGCCAGCAGCTTACCGGGACAGGGACAAGTGCAGTACTTC.

The CDR3 sequence: CASSARTGHPYDEQYF. CDR3 DNA: TGTGCCAGCAGCGCGCGGACAGGGCATCCCTACGACGAGCAGTACTTC. The rearrangement uses TRBV7-9 and TRBJ2-7; 8 bases align to TRBD1. With 5 bases clipped from V and 5 bases from J, the junction kept 14 bases outside the gene matches. The CDR3 extends over 16 amino acids. The germline V gene encodes CDR1 SEHNR and CDR2 FQNEAQ (reference sequence).

The J gene is TRBJ2-3, the V gene TRBV11-3; possible D gene TRBD2, 6 bases. V lost 5 bases, J lost 4 bases, and 13 bases lay in between. The CDR3 consists of 14 residues. CDR1 and CDR2 from the germline V gene are SGHNT and YENEEA. CDR3 in DNA: TGTGCCAGCAGCCCAGATTCGGGGGCAGATACGCAGTATTTT. Residues: CASSPDSGADTQYF.

The chain employs TRBV6-5 and TRBJ1-2; tentatively, D is TRBD1 (5 bases). CDR3 length: 12 residues. Deletions cut 10 bases from V and 3 bases from J, with 12 bases between. Germline assignment: CDR1 MNHEY and CDR2 SVGAGI. Here the CDR3 reads CATTDSHYGYTF. The CDR3 region has the DNA TGTGCCACCACCGACAGTCACTATGGCTACACCTTC.

V is TRBV27 and J is TRBJ1-1; D is unclear. This CDR3 contains 14 residues. Trimming pared 7 bases from V and 1 base from J, leaving 13 bases between. Looked up from germline, CDR1 is MNHEY and CDR2 is SMNVEV (reference sequence). CDR3 residues: CASIPVAGNTEAFF. CDR3 in DNA: TGTGCCAGCATTCCAGTCGCGGGGAACACTGAAGCTTTCTTT.

This chain uses TRBV4-1 with TRBJ2-2; 7 nucleotides align to TRBD2. CDR1 is MGHRA and CDR2 is YSYEKL in the germline V gene. The ends lost 2 bases at V and 2 bases at J; junction bases unmatched: 8. The length of the CDR3 is 17 residues. The CDR3 nucleotides read TGCGCCAGCAGCCAACGGGGCCTAGCGGTAAACACCGGGGAGCTGTTTTTT. This codes for CASSQRGLAVNTGELFF.

The chain is built from TRBV12-5 and TRBJ2-2, with TRBD1 matching over 10 bases. The germline CDR1 and CDR2 sequences are LGHNT and FRNRAP. This CDR3 is 16 amino acids long. V was pared by 5 bases and J by 4 bases, with 7 bases of the junction left unmatched. CDR3 nucleotide sequence: TGTGCTAGTGGTCAGGACGGGACAGGGGTCACCGGGGAGCTGTTTTTT. Translated: CASGQDGTGVTGELFF.

The V call is TRBV9, the J call TRBJ2-2; D might be TRBD1 (6 bases). In germline, CDR1 is SGDLS, CDR2 YYNGEE. The CDR3 length is 14 residues. V was clipped by 1 base and J by 7 bases, with 11 bases between them. DNA of the CDR3: TGTGCCAGCAGCGTAAACAGGGAAGGCGGGGAGCTGTTTTTT. Its protein product is CASSVNREGGELFF. The variable domain in full, completed from reference TRBV9 and TRBJ2-2, reads DSGVTQTPKHLITATGQRVTLRCSPRSGDLSVYWYQQSLDQGLQFLIQYYNGEERAKGNILERFSAQQFPDLHSELNLSSLELGDSALYFCASSVNREGGELFFGEGSRLTVL.

The rearrangement links TRBV9 to TRBJ1-1, with D maybe TRBD1 (6 bases). The V end was cut by 4 bases, the J end by 1 base, with 11 bases between. Germline V gene lookup returns CDR1 SGDLS and CDR2 YYNGEE. This CDR3 contains 14 residues. CDR3 in DNA: TGTGCCAGCAGCCCCGGGACAACGAACACTGAAGCTTTCTTT. It is translated as CASSPGTTNTEAFF. Full variable domain (missing parts from reference TRBV9 and TRBJ1-1): DSGVTQTPKHLITATGQRVTLRCSPRSGDLSVYWYQQSLDQGLQFLIQYYNGEERAKGNILERFSAQQFPDLHSELNLSSLELGDSALYFCASSPGTTNTEAFFGQGTRLTVV.

The rearrangement uses TRBV13 and TRBJ2-7; TRBD2 might be the D (5 bases). CDR3 length: 14 amino acids. Germline CDR1 is PRHDT and CDR2 is FYEKMQ (reference sequence). Trimming left V 4 bases short and J 3 bases short, with 13 bases between. The CDR3 loop reads CASSSGLDNYEQYF. In DNA, the CDR3 is TGTGCCAGCAGCTCCGGACTTGACAACTACGAGCAGTACTTC.

This chain uses TRBV6-5 with TRBJ1-4; D is undetermined. CDR1 and CDR2 from the germline V gene are MNHEY and SVGAGI. There are 14 residues in the CDR3. Trimming removed 3 bases at V and 8 bases at J, with 13 bases between. The CDR3 coding sequence is TGTGCCAGCAGTTATTCGGGAATTGGGGAAAAACTGTTTTTT. Its translation: CASSYSGIGEKLFF.

This sequence joins TRBV4-1 and TRBJ2-7; 7 bases map to TRBD1. The CDR3 totals 14 residues. Germline lookup yields CDR1 MGHRA and CDR2 YSYEKL. With V trimmed by 3 bases and J by 3 bases, 5 bases remained unmatched. This chain's CDR3 is CASSHPTGNYEQYF. The CDR3 bases are TGCGCCAGCAGCCACCCGACAGGGAACTACGAGCAGTACTTC.